The T cell receptor beta chain under discussion was sequenced for a study of OX40 agonist ivuxolimab in advanced cancers. Trimming removed 5 bases from V and 1 base from J; junction bases left unmatched: 8. This CDR3 spans 15 amino acids. Germline-derived CDR1 and CDR2 are MDHEN and SYDVKM. Produced via immunoSEQ multiplex PCR; TCRdb's table is partial and in-frame only. The sample has about 96,000 clones; 80% to 95% are singletons. This chain connects TRBV28 to TRBJ2-7; 7 positions match TRBD2. The sample consisted of CD4+ or CD8+ T cells sorted from blood, taken in a trial of the OX40 agonist ivuxolimab. The source is an adult with an advanced solid tumor such as melanoma, head and neck, liver or kidney cancer. The CDR3 nucleotides read TGTGCCAGCAGTGTAAATAGCGGGCGGTCCTACGAGCAGTACTTC. Protein: CASSVNSGRSYEQYF.